These 21 T cell receptor beta chains came from one sample sequenced in a study of cytomegalovirus exposure and HLA in healthy donors. PCR was performed using 60 Vbeta and 13 Jbeta primers. TCRdb keeps only in-frame clones here, not all; method: immunoSEQ multiplex PCR. The table lists approximately 190,000 clones, 75% to 85% of them singletons. The sample consisted of PBMCs. Receptors were obtained from a woman in her fifties or sixties in good health and CMV-seropositive.

On this clone itself: The same CDR3 is also encoded by other DNA sequences in this sample. The V and J genes are TRBV28 and TRBJ2-1, with 11 bases matching TRBD2. The V gene end was trimmed by 3 bases and the J gene end by 3 bases; junction bases not matched to a gene: 1. Germline V lookup: CDR1 MDHEN, CDR2 SYDVKM. The CDR3 loop spans 15 amino acids. The CDR3 nucleotides read TGTGCCAGCAGTTTGACTAGCGGGGTCTACAATGAGCAGTTCTTC. It is translated as CASSLTSGVYNEQFF.

This chain links TRBV25-1 with TRBJ1-3, with D possibly being TRBD1 (6 bases). Trimming cost V 6 bases and J 0 bases, with 12 bases left between them. The CDR3 extends over 15 amino acids. The germline V gene has CDR1 MGHDK and CDR2 SYGVNS. The CDR3 region is CASSTGIGSGNTIYF. CDR3 DNA: TGTGCCAGCAGCACAGGGATAGGCTCTGGAAACACCATATATTTT.

As DNA, the CDR3 is TGTGCCAGCAGCGTAGAAGGGGATGGAAACACCATATATTTT. This codes for CASSVEGDGNTIYF. V and J are TRBV9 and TRBJ1-3, with D possibly matching TRBD1 (5 bases). The germline V and J ends were trimmed by 0 bases and 3 bases, with 7 bases remaining between them. Germline V lookup: CDR1 SGDLS, CDR2 YYNGEE. The CDR3 runs to 14 residues.

This chain joins TRBV5-1 and TRBJ2-3; 8 bases line up with TRBD1. Germline V gives CDR1 SGHRS, CDR2 YFSETQ. This CDR3 region has 15 residues. The ends lost 4 bases at V and 5 bases at J; junction bases unmatched: 9. This CDR3 reads CASSDGQGDLDTQYF. The CDR3 DNA sequence: TGCGCCAGCAGCGACGGACAGGGAGATCTAGATACGCAGTATTTT.

This rearrangement joins TRBV6-1 to TRBJ1-5; possible D gene TRBD1, 6 bases. Germline loops: CDR1 MNHNS, CDR2 SASEGT. Trimming took 10 bases from V and 0 from J, leaving 13 bases between them. This CDR3 has 14 residues. Here the CDR3 DNA reads TGTGCCACCAGCCACAGGGATAGCAATCAGCCCCAGCATTTT. Its translation is CATSHRDSNQPQHF.

The genes are TRBV28 and TRBJ1-1; 9 positions match TRBD1. Trimming cost V 6 bases and J 6 bases; bases outside gene matches: 11. There are 15 residues in the CDR3. Germline CDR1 is MDHEN and CDR2 is SYDVKM. The DNA for the CDR3 is TGTGCCAGCAGCTACGGGGGACAGGGTTCGGCTGAAGCTTTCTTT. Translation gives CASSYGGQGSAEAFF.

The rearrangement uses TRBV29-1 and TRBJ2-1, with 8 bases matching TRBD2. This CDR3 spans 14 amino acids. CDR1 is SQVTM, CDR2 ANQGSEA, per germline. V dropped 6 bases and J dropped 4; count of bases not matched to a gene: 8. The CDR3 sequence: CSVPPTSGYNEQFF. The CDR3 nucleotides read TGCAGCGTCCCCCCCACTAGCGGATACAATGAGCAGTTCTTC.

The chain is built from TRBV15 and TRBJ2-2, with 7 positions matching TRBD2. The V gene end was trimmed by 0 bases and the J gene end by 5 bases; junction bases not matched to a gene: 6. The CDR3 length is 16 residues. The germline gives CDR1 LNHNV, CDR2 YYDKDF (reference sequence). CDR3 coding DNA: TGTGCCACCAGCAGAGAAATGGGGGGGGTTACCGGGGAGCTGTTTTTT. This encodes CATSREMGGVTGELFF.

CDR3 coding DNA: TGTGCCAGCACGGAGAGCAATCAGCCCCAGCATTTT. Protein product: CASTESNQPQHF. The J gene is TRBJ1-5, the V gene TRBV28; no clear D gene. Germline V gene lookup returns CDR1 MDHEN and CDR2 SYDVKM. Trimming took 7 bases from V and 1 from J, leaving 5 bases between them. This CDR3 is built from 12 residues.

The V gene is TRBV7-2, the J gene TRBJ2-3; a weak D match, TRBD2 (6 bases). The CDR3 has 16 amino acids. The V end lost 4 bases, the J end lost 6 bases, and 20 bases lay between the germline ends. Germline V gives CDR1 SGHTA, CDR2 FQGNSA. CDR3 DNA: TGTGCCAGCAGCTCCTATGGGGCGGGATCCGAGGATACGCAGTATTTT. Its protein product is CASSSYGAGSEDTQYF.

This clone came up a few times. The gene calls are TRBV19 and TRBJ2-2, with 11 bases aligning to TRBD2. Germline V gene sequence: CDR1 LNHDA, CDR2 SQIVND (reference sequence). Losses at the gene ends were 1 base for V and 7 bases for J; bases not matched to a gene: 2. The length of the CDR3 is 15 residues. The CDR3 spells CASSIALAGVGELFF. The CDR3 nucleotides are TGTGCCAGTAGTATAGCACTAGCGGGAGTCGGGGAGCTGTTTTTT.

The chain recombines TRBV10-3 with TRBJ2-3; 10 bases are a match to TRBD2. V trimming: 9 bases; J trimming: 4 bases; junction bases outside the gene matches: 7. Germline V CDR1 and CDR2: ENHRY, SYGVKD. The CDR3 consists of 14 residues. The CDR3 loop is CAIGGLAVSDTQYF. CDR3 in DNA: TGTGCCATAGGTGGACTAGCGGTATCAGATACGCAGTATTTT.

The J gene is TRBJ2-5, the V gene TRBV6-6, with 11 bases fitting TRBD2. The CDR3 has 15 residues. V dropped 4 bases and J dropped 4; count of bases not matched to a gene: 5. Germline loops: CDR1 MNHNY, CDR2 SVGAGI (reference sequence). The CDR3 spells CASSSLAGGGETQYF. The CDR3 region has the DNA TGTGCCAGCAGTTCTCTAGCGGGGGGAGGAGAGACCCAGTACTTC.

This clone was observed a handful of times. The chain is built from TRBV11-2 and TRBJ2-2; 12 positions agree with TRBD2. The germline CDR1 and CDR2 sequences are SGHAT and FQNNGV. V shed 4 bases and J 3 bases; nucleotides not matched to a gene: 3. The CDR3 contains 16 residues. For the CDR3, the DNA is TGTGCCAGCAGCTCGAGACTAGCGGGAGACACCGGGGAGCTGTTTTTT. This codes for CASSSRLAGDTGELFF.

This clone was detected a few times. The identical CDR3 is also encoded by other nucleotide sequences in the sample. V usage is TRBV18 and J usage is TRBJ2-7; 10 bases are shared with TRBD1. Germline CDR1 and CDR2: KGHSH and LQKENI. V was clipped by 6 bases and J by 5 bases; unmatched bases: 4. This CDR3 is built from 13 residues. The CDR3 spells CASSPGTGDEQYF. CDR3 in DNA: TGTGCCAGCTCTCCCGGGACAGGGGACGAGCAGTACTTC.

About this clone itself: Other DNA sequences in the same sample also yield this CDR3. The chain combines TRBV11-2 with TRBJ2-7; 9 bases line up with TRBD1. This CDR3 is built from 13 residues. V trimming: 5 bases; J trimming: 3 bases; junction bases outside the gene matches: 2. Germline V gene lookup returns CDR1 SGHAT and CDR2 FQNNGV. CDR3 nucleotide sequence: TGTGCCAGCAGCCCGGGACAGGGCTACGAGCAGTACTTC. Translation: CASSPGQGYEQYF. The whole variable domain, filled in from reference TRBV11-2 and TRBJ2-7, reads EAGVAQSPRYKIIEKRQSVAFWCNPISGHATLYWYQQILGQGPKLLIQFQNNGVVDDSQLPKDRFSAERLKGVDSTLKIQPAKLEDSAVYLCASSPGQGYEQYFGPGTRLTVT.

The rearrangement links TRBV5-1 to TRBJ2-1; 7 bases map to TRBD1. Trimming at V came to 3 bases and at J to 6 bases, leaving 15 bases not matched to a gene. Germline V lookup: CDR1 SGHRS, CDR2 YFSETQ. The CDR3 runs 17 residues. DNA of the CDR3: TGCGCCAGCAGCTCCGAGGGCCAGGGACAGTCTCTCAATGAGCAGTTCTTC. It codes for CASSSEGQGQSLNEQFF.

This clone was seen only a few times. The rearrangement joins TRBV10-3 to TRBJ2-7, with D possibly TRBD1 on 6 matching bases. The CDR3 is made up of 13 amino acids. V gave up 3 bases and J gave up 1 base, with 7 bases separating them. Germline-derived CDR1 and CDR2 are ENHRY and SYGVKD. CDR3 sequence: CAISEGQSYEQYF. In nucleotides, the CDR3 is TGTGCCATCAGTGAAGGACAGTCCTACGAGCAGTACTTC.

This sequence joins TRBV19 and TRBJ2-7; D gene unclear. CDR1 LNHDA and CDR2 SQIVND come from the germline V gene (reference sequence). The CDR3 has 14 residues. Trimming removed 1 base at V and 3 bases at J, with 10 bases between. DNA of the CDR3: TGTGCCAGTAGTATAGTGGGTTCGGGCTACGAGCAGTACTTC. It specifies CASSIVGSGYEQYF.

The rearrangement uses TRBV28 and TRBJ2-3, with 9 bases lining up with TRBD2. The CDR3 runs 16 residues. Germline CDR1 is MDHEN and CDR2 is SYDVKM. Germline trimming cut 3 bases from V and 2 bases from J; bases unmatched to any gene: 6. This CDR3 reads CASSFSGRHYTDTQYF. CDR3 DNA sequence: TGTGCCAGCAGTTTCAGCGGGAGGCACTACACAGATACGCAGTATTTT.

This clone was picked up a small number of times. The chain recombines TRBV9 with TRBJ2-3, with a tentative D call TRBD2 (7 bases). The V end lost 4 bases, the J end lost 1 base, and 28 bases lay between the germline ends. The CDR3 runs 20 residues. From germline, CDR1 is SGDLS and CDR2 YYNGEE. DNA for the CDR3: TGTGCCAGCAGCTCTCGTAGAGGGGGGGCCGGCTTAGAGGGCACAGATACGCAGTATTTT. It is translated as CASSSRRGGAGLEGTDTQYF.